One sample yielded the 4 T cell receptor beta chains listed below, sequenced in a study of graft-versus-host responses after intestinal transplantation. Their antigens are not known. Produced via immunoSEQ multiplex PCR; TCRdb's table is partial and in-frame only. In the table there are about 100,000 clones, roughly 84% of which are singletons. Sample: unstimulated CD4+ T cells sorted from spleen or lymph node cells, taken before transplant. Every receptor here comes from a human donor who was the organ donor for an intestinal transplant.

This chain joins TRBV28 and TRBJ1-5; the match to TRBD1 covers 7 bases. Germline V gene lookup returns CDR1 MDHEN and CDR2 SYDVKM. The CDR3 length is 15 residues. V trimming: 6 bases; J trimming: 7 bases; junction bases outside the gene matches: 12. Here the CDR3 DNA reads TGTGCCAGCAGGAATAGACAGGGAAGTAGCCAGCCCCAGCATTTT. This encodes CASRNRQGSSQPQHF.

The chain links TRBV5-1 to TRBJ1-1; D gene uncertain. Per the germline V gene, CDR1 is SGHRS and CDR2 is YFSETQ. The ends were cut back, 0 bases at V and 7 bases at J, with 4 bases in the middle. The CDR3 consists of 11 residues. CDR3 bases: TGCGCCAGCAGCTTGGGGGGTGAAGCTTTCTTT. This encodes CASSLGGEAFF.

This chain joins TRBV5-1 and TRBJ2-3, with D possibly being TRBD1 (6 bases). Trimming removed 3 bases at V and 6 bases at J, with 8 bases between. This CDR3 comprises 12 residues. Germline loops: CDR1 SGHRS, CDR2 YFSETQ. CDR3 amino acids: CASSSQGDTQYF. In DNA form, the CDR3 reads TGCGCCAGCAGCTCTCAGGGGGATACGCAGTATTTT.

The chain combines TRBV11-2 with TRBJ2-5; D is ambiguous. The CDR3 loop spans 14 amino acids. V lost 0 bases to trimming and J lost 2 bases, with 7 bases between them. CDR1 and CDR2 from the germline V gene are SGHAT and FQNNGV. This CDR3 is CASSLDAAQETQYF. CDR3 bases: TGTGCCAGCAGCTTAGATGCAGCTCAAGAGACCCAGTACTTC.